The rows below give T cell receptor beta chains drawn from one sample of a study of blood T cell repertoires in COVID-19. Clones were read by immunoSEQ multiplex PCR, and TCRdb kept only the in-frame ones, dropping some. This table has approximately 240,000 clones, around 80% appearing once. Sequencing used peripheral blood. These receptors were collected from an elderly woman with active or convalescent COVID-19. Each CDR3 is given without its conserved first and last residue.

v_call: TRBV2
j_call: TRBJ1-1
cdr3_aa: ASYLQGVAEAF

v_call: TRBV19
j_call: TRBJ2-2
cdr3_aa: ASTPSLTGELF

v_call: TRBV6-6
j_call: TRBJ1-1
cdr3_aa: ATREPTTEAF

v_call: TRBV4-2
j_call: TRBJ2-1
cdr3_aa: ASSQGLAGGGGNEQF

v_call: TRBV30
j_call: TRBJ1-3
cdr3_aa: AWTDRNTIY

v_call: TRBV13
j_call: TRBJ1-5
cdr3_aa: ASSRQGGDQPQH

v_call: TRBV28
j_call: TRBJ2-1
cdr3_aa: ASSSAGGNYNEQF

v_call: TRBV24-1
j_call: TRBJ2-5
cdr3_aa: ATSDTDRVETQY

v_call: TRBV7-2
j_call: TRBJ2-7
cdr3_aa: ASSLGGTGNEQY

v_call: TRBV7-2
j_call: TRBJ2-5
cdr3_aa: ASSPRLLGGEETQY

v_call: TRBV6-5
j_call: TRBJ2-7
cdr3_aa: ASSSPGQFYEQY

v_call: TRBV24-1
j_call: TRBJ2-1
cdr3_aa: ATSDSGGRYRGLFSYNEQF

v_call: TRBV5-5
j_call: TRBJ1-1
cdr3_aa: ASSLVGSNAEAF

v_call: TRBV29-1
j_call: TRBJ2-7
cdr3_aa: SVEQGSHEQY

v_call: TRBV11-3
j_call: TRBJ2-3
cdr3_aa: ASSPSVTDTQY

v_call: TRBV11-3
j_call: TRBJ2-2
cdr3_aa: ASSSGTGELF

v_call: TRBV7-9
j_call: TRBJ2-7
cdr3_aa: ASSVATGDEQY

v_call: TRBV4-3
j_call: TRBJ2-2
cdr3_aa: ASSPTSSPGLARTGELF

v_call: TRBV29-1
j_call: TRBJ2-7
cdr3_aa: SVRDRGVLISGEQY

v_call: TRBV7-9
j_call: TRBJ2-5
cdr3_aa: ASSLGDREETQY

v_call: TRBV10-1
j_call: TRBJ2-7
cdr3_aa: ASIDKSSYEQY

v_call: TRBV4-3
j_call: TRBJ2-3
cdr3_aa: ASSQGPQGGDTQY

v_call: TRBV18
j_call: TRBJ2-3
cdr3_aa: ASSPRTSVLEKKDTQY

v_call: TRBV7-2
j_call: TRBJ2-6
cdr3_aa: ASSFYPRSGANVLT

v_call: TRBV7-2
j_call: TRBJ2-1
cdr3_aa: ASSLGSGGYNEQF

v_call: TRBV19
j_call: TRBJ2-2
cdr3_aa: ASSIDLGSGKVPVELF

v_call: TRBV5-6
j_call: TRBJ1-1
cdr3_aa: ASSRTLNTEAF

v_call: TRBV5-1
j_call: TRBJ1-1
cdr3_aa: ASSWDGTQNTEAF

v_call: TRBV5-1
j_call: TRBJ2-2
cdr3_aa: ASSQLAGDTGELF

v_call: TRBV11-2
j_call: TRBJ1-1
cdr3_aa: ASSSPGQGARAF

v_call: TRBV6-5
j_call: TRBJ1-1
cdr3_aa: ASSIGWGGEFEAF

v_call: TRBV24-1
j_call: TRBJ2-7
cdr3_aa: ATSGGFEQY

v_call: TRBV7-9
j_call: TRBJ2-3
cdr3_aa: ASSLALGAGSEDTQY

v_call: TRBV5-4
j_call: TRBJ2-5
cdr3_aa: ASSLAGSGETQY

v_call: TRBV7-9
j_call: TRBJ1-2
cdr3_aa: ASSLRDFYGYT

v_call: TRBV4-3
j_call: TRBJ1-2
cdr3_aa: ASSQGQASYGYT

v_call: TRBV20-1
j_call: TRBJ2-1
cdr3_aa: SARVAGEQF

v_call: TRBV6-4
j_call: TRBJ2-7
cdr3_aa: ASSLETGYEQY

v_call: TRBV28
j_call: TRBJ1-2
cdr3_aa: ATQTGTNIGYT

v_call: TRBV5-4
j_call: TRBJ2-7
cdr3_aa: ASRTASDSYEQY

v_call: TRBV3-1/TRBV3-2
j_call: TRBJ1-6
cdr3_aa: ASRLGQNNSPLH

v_call: TRBV4-1
j_call: TRBJ2-5
cdr3_aa: ASSQDPGRGETQY

v_call: TRBV5-4
j_call: TRBJ1-5
cdr3_aa: ASSLDSGGDQPQH